The 22 T cell receptor beta chains listed next were all sequenced from one sample in a study of control samples from healthy donors and cancer patients. Only in-frame clones appear in the TCRdb table, and some are missing; sequencing was by immunoSEQ multiplex PCR. The sample comprises about 220,000 clones, roughly 94% of which are singletons, and roughly 1.6% rests with the top ten. The sample consisted of blood. The origin of the receptors is a man aged 45-65 years in good health.

This chain uses TRBV10-1 with TRBJ2-3; 10 bases line up with TRBD2. CDR3 length: 14 residues. The junction had 6 bases not matched to a gene; V was cut back by 6 bases and J by 6 bases. The germline V gene encodes CDR1 WNHNN and CDR2 SYGVQD (reference sequence). CDR3 in amino acids: CASRIAGGPDTQYF. CDR3 nucleotide sequence: TGCGCCAGCAGAATAGCGGGGGGTCCGGATACGCAGTATTTT.

The chain is built from TRBV2 and TRBJ1-2; maybe TRBD1 (5 bases). This CDR3 contains 15 residues. Trimming left V 2 bases short and J 2 bases short, with 12 bases between. Germline values: CDR1 SNHLY, CDR2 FYNNEI. DNA for the CDR3: TGTGCCAGCAGTGAACCTACGACAGCGAACTATGGCTACACCTTC. Protein product: CASSEPTTANYGYTF.

The chain links TRBV28 to TRBJ2-7, with TRBD1 identical over 9 bases. The germline CDR1 and CDR2 sequences are MDHEN and SYDVKM. There are 15 residues in the CDR3. J lost 0 bases, V lost 4 bases, and 4 bases had no gene match. The CDR3 DNA sequence: TGTGCCAGCAGTTGGGGACAGGGTCGCTCCTACGAGCAGTACGTC. Encoded protein: CASSWGQGRSYEQYV.

The chain joins TRBV2 to TRBJ1-2; 10 nucleotides match TRBD1. Germline CDR1 is SNHLY and CDR2 is FYNNEI. The CDR3 length is 14 residues. V lost 6 bases, J lost 7 bases, and 8 bases stayed unmatched. In nucleotides, the CDR3 is TGTGCCAGCAGGGCCGGGACAGGGGTAATTGGCTACACCTTC. Protein product: CASRAGTGVIGYTF.

The gene calls are TRBV9 and TRBJ2-2; no reliable D call. The CDR3 length is 14 residues. Germline V gives CDR1 SGDLS, CDR2 YYNGEE. The V end was cut by 0 bases, the J end by 7 bases, with 10 bases between. This chain's CDR3 is CASSVVPPGGELFF. CDR3 in DNA: TGTGCCAGCAGCGTAGTTCCCCCGGGCGGGGAGCTGTTTTTT.

V is TRBV19 and J is TRBJ1-1, with D possibly TRBD1 on 5 matching bases. The CDR3 is made up of 14 amino acids. Between the trimmed V and J ends, which lost 3 bases and 5 bases, there was a span of 13 bases. Per the germline V gene, CDR1 is LNHDA and CDR2 is SQIVND (reference sequence). CDR3 in amino acids: CASSIQGSITEAFF. DNA of the CDR3: TGTGCCAGTAGTATCCAGGGCTCGATAACTGAAGCTTTCTTT.

The chain combines TRBV29-1 with TRBJ1-1, with D maybe TRBD1 (5 bases). Trimming took 6 bases from V and 0 from J, leaving 8 bases between them. The CDR3 runs 12 residues. Germline V gives CDR1 SQVTM, CDR2 ANQGSEA. CDR3 residues: CSVGRMNTEAFF. CDR3 nucleotides: TGCAGCGTGGGACGGATGAACACTGAAGCTTTCTTT. Full variable domain (rest looked up from reference TRBV29-1 and TRBJ1-1): SAVISQKPSRDICQRGTSLTIQCQVDSQVTMMFWYRQQPGQSLTLIATANQGSEATYESGFVIDKFPISRPNLTFSTLTVSNMSPEDSSIYLCSVGRMNTEAFFGQGTRLTVV.

The CDR3: CASSPKGNTEAFF. The CDR3 DNA is TGTGCCAGCAGCCCAAAAGGAAATACTGAAGCTTTCTTT. The chain is built from TRBV7-9 and TRBJ1-1; D unresolved. V was clipped by 5 bases and J by 5 bases, with 12 bases between them. There are 13 residues in the CDR3. The germline V gene has CDR1 SEHNR and CDR2 FQNEAQ (reference sequence).

The V call is TRBV4-1, the J call TRBJ1-5; D is unresolved. V was pared by 0 bases and J by 3 bases, with 3 bases between. Germline-derived CDR1 and CDR2 are MGHRA and YSYEKL. The CDR3 sequence is 13 residues long. CDR3: CASSQDHNQPQHF. The DNA of the CDR3 is TGCGCCAGCAGCCAAGATCACAATCAGCCCCAGCATTTT.

This clone was counted a single time. The chain combines TRBV28 with TRBJ2-5, with unresolved D. The CDR3 has 11 residues. The germline V gene has CDR1 MDHEN and CDR2 SYDVKM. Trimming removed 3 bases at V and 5 bases at J, with 4 bases between. The CDR3 protein is CASSFRETQYF. The CDR3 DNA is TGTGCCAGCAGTTTTAGGGAGACCCAGTACTTC.

The V gene is TRBV9, the J gene TRBJ2-1; D is tentatively TRBD1 or TRBD2 (5 bases each). V was cut by 3 bases and J by 1 base, with 11 bases left in between. This CDR3 contains 15 residues. Germline assignment: CDR1 SGDLS and CDR2 YYNGEE. The CDR3 nucleotides read TGTGCCAGCAGCGCCGGGACCCGATCCTACAATGAGCAGTTCTTC. This codes for CASSAGTRSYNEQFF.

The chain recombines TRBV4-1 with TRBJ1-5, with unresolved D. The CDR3 is made up of 16 amino acids. Germline loops: CDR1 MGHRA, CDR2 YSYEKL. The V end was cut by 0 bases, the J end by 4 bases, with 13 bases between. The CDR3: CASSQDLERPNQPQHF. The CDR3 DNA is TGCGCCAGCAGCCAAGATCTCGAAAGGCCGAATCAGCCCCAGCATTTT.

J is TRBJ1-2 and V is TRBV27; 9 bases are a match to TRBD1. This CDR3 is 15 amino acids long. The V gene end was trimmed by 3 bases and the J gene end by 2 bases; junction bases not matched to a gene: 4. The germline gives CDR1 MNHEY, CDR2 SMNVEV (reference sequence). CDR3 sequence (DNA): TGTGCCAGCAGTTTGGGGACAGGGAGGAACTATGGCTACACCTTC. Protein sequence: CASSLGTGRNYGYTF.

V is TRBV4-1 and J is TRBJ2-1; D gene ambiguous. The V end was cut by 0 bases, the J end by 5 bases, with 8 bases between. The CDR3 contains 14 residues. CDR1 is MGHRA and CDR2 is YSYEKL in the germline V gene. The CDR3 DNA follows: TGCGCCAGCAGCCAAGACGGACCAAACAATGAGCAGTTCTTC. Translating it yields CASSQDGPNNEQFF.

V and J are TRBV14 and TRBJ2-5; 13 nucleotides agree with TRBD2. The V segment lost 5 bases and the J segment 2 bases; nucleotides outside the gene matches: 5. The CDR3 covers 16 residues. In germline, CDR1 is SGHDN, CDR2 FVKESK. The CDR3 reads CASSTTTSGGQETQYF. CDR3 in DNA: TGTGCCAGCAGCACGACGACTAGCGGGGGGCAAGAGACCCAGTACTTC.

The V and J genes are TRBV7-3 and TRBJ1-2, with a weak D call TRBD1 (5 bases). Per the germline V gene, CDR1 is SGHTA and CDR2 is FQGTGA. The CDR3 is 15 residues long. The V end was cut by 0 bases, the J end by 8 bases, with 16 bases between. The CDR3 nucleotides are TGTGCCAGCAGCTTAACGATCGGGCAGGGTGACGGCTACACCTTC. Its protein product is CASSLTIGQGDGYTF.

The V and J genes are TRBV4-3 and TRBJ2-3; D is perhaps TRBD1 or TRBD2 (7 bases each). CDR3 length: 16 residues. Per the germline V gene, CDR1 is LGHNA and CDR2 is YSLEER. With 0 bases removed from V and 4 bases from J, the gap between germline ends came to 14 bases. In DNA, the CDR3 is TGCGCCAGCAGCCAAGACCCCAGGGGGGGGCCAGATACGCAGTATTTT. Translation gives CASSQDPRGGPDTQYF.

The V call is TRBV10-1, the J call TRBJ2-5; 10 bases align to TRBD1. CDR3 size: 16 residues. Trimming took 3 bases from V and 2 from J; bases not matched to a gene: 6. Germline CDR1 WNHNN, CDR2 SYGVQD (reference sequence). This CDR3 is CASSDVRDRGQETQYF. CDR3 in DNA: TGCGCCAGCAGTGACGTCCGGGACAGGGGACAAGAGACCCAGTACTTC.

The sample holds one count of this clone. This chain connects TRBV7-8 to TRBJ1-4; no definite D call. The CDR3 extends over 16 amino acids. Trimming removed 3 bases from V and 0 bases from J, with 11 bases in between. Germline V lookup: CDR1 SGHVS, CDR2 FQNEAQ. The CDR3, as DNA: TGTGCCAGCAGCTTGCGTCCGGTTGCAACTAATGAAAAACTGTTTTTT. This gives the protein CASSLRPVATNEKLFF.

This chain connects TRBV6-4 to TRBJ2-2; TRBD2 might be the D (7 bases). Per the germline V gene, CDR1 is MRHNA and CDR2 is SNTAGT. The CDR3 is made up of 15 amino acids. V was trimmed by 4 bases and J by 3 bases, leaving 12 bases between them. In nucleotides, the CDR3 is TGTGCCAGCAGTGTGCGAGGGGGGGACACCGGGGAGCTGTTTTTT. Protein product: CASSVRGGDTGELFF.

The chain couples TRBV7-3 to TRBJ2-6; D is uncertain. This CDR3 is 15 amino acids long. Germline V gene lookup returns CDR1 SGHTA and CDR2 FQGTGA. Trimming took 1 base from V and 0 from J, leaving 4 bases between them. The CDR3 DNA follows: TGTGCCAGCAGCTTAAGGGTCTCTGGGGCCAACGTCCTGACTTTC. It is translated as CASSLRVSGANVLTF. Full variable domain (missing parts from reference TRBV7-3 and TRBJ2-6): GAGVSQTPSNKVTEKGKYVELRCDPISGHTALYWYRQSLGQGPEFLIYFQGTGAADDSGLPNDRFFAVRPEGSVSTLKIQRTERGDSAVYLCASSLRVSGANVLTFGAGSRLTVL.

The sample holds one count of this clone. This rearrangement joins TRBV27 to TRBJ1-6; D not resolved. V shed 4 bases and J shed 4 bases, with 5 bases lying between them. Germline V gene data show CDR1 as MNHEY and CDR2 as SMNVEV (reference sequence). CDR3 length equals 13 residues. As DNA, the CDR3 is TGTGCCAGCAGTTCAAATTATAATTCACCCCTCCACTTT. Its protein product is CASSSNYNSPLHF.